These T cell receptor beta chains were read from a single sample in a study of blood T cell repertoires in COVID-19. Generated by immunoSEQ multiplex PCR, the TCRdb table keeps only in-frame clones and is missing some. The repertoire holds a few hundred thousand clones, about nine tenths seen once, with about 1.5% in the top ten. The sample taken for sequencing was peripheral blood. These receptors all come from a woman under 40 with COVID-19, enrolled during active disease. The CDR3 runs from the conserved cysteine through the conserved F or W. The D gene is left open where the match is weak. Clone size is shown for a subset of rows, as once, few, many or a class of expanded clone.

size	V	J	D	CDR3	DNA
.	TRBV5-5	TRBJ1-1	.	CASSFLPMAEAFF	TGTGCCAGCAGCTTTCTTCCTATGGCTGAAGCTTTCTTT
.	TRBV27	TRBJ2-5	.	CASSARGETQYF	TGTGCCAGCAGTGCTAGGGGGGAGACCCAGTACTTC
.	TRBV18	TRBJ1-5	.	CASSDLGGGNQPQHF	TGTGCCAGCTCAGACCTGGGCGGGGGCAATCAGCCCCAGCATTTT
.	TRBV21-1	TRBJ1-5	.	CASSTNTGTGGSQPQHF	TGTGCCAGCAGCACAAATACCGGGACAGGGGGCTCTCAGCCCCAGCATTTT
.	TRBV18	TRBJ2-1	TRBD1	CASSSPTGTGGYNEQFF	TGTGCCAGCTCTTCTCCAACCGGGACAGGGGGATACAATGAGCAGTTCTTC
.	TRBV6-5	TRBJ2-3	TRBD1	CATSRGPTDTQYF	TGTGCCACCAGTAGGGGGCCCACAGATACGCAGTATTTT
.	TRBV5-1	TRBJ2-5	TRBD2	CARSRGAAGGEETQYF	TGCGCCCGCAGCCGCGGCGCAGCGGGGGGGGAAGAGACCCAGTACTTC
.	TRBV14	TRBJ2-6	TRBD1	CASSRKAGTGSSGANVLTF	TGTGCCAGCAGCCGAAAGGCGGGGACAGGGTCCTCTGGGGCCAACGTCCTGACTTTC
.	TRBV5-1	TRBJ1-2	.	CASSPDGGAGGYTF	TGCGCCAGCAGCCCGGATGGGGGGGCGGGTGGCTACACCTTC
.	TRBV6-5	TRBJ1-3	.	CASSRAGPGNTIYF	TGTGCCAGCAGTAGAGCAGGGCCTGGAAACACCATATATTTT
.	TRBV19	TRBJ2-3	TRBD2	CASSLTSGGFTDTQYF	TGTGCCAGTAGTCTGACTAGCGGGGGATTCACAGATACGCAGTATTTT
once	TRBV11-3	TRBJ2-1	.	CASSLGGTEYYNEQFF	TGTGCCAGCAGCTTAGGTGGAACAGAATACTACAATGAGCAGTTCTTC
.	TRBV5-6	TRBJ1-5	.	CASSLKADSDPPQHF	TGTGCCAGCAGCTTGAAGGCGGACAGTGATCCGCCCCAGCATTTT
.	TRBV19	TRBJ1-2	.	CASKEASYGYTF	TGTGCCAGTAAGGAGGCGAGCTATGGCTACACCTTC
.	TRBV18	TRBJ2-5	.	CASSPGPQETQYF	TGTGCCAGCTCACCAGGGCCCCAGGAGACCCAGTACTTC
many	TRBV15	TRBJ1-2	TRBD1	CATSKDRGGPYGYTF	TGTGCCACCAGCAAGGACAGGGGGGGGCCTTATGGCTACACCTTC
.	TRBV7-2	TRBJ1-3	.	CASSLGGNEPRNTIYF	TGTGCCAGCAGCTTAGGAGGGAACGAACCAAGAAACACCATATATTTT
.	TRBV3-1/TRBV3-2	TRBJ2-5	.	CASSHSRGMRKETQYF	TGTGCCAGCAGCCACAGTCGGGGTATGCGCAAAGAGACCCAGTACTTC
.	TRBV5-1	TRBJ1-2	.	CASSPGGTAANYGYTF	TGCGCCAGCAGCCCCGGTGGTACAGCAGCTAACTATGGCTACACCTTC
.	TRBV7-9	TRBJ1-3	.	CASKLGGISGNTIYF	TGTGCCAGCAAATTGGGGGGGATCTCTGGAAACACCATATATTTT
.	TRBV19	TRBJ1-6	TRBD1	CASSMVGQGRSYNSPLHF	TGTGCCAGTAGTATGGTTGGACAGGGACGCTCCTATAATTCACCCCTCCACTTT
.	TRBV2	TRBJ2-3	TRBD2	CASTLAGGGTQYF	TGTGCCAGCACTCTAGCGGGGGGGGGTACGCAGTATTTT
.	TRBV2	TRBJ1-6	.	CASRGGRGPNSPLHF	TGTGCCAGCAGGGGAGGGAGGGGACCGAATTCACCCCTCCACTTT
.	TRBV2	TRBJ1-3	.	CASRRQTFSGNTIYF	TGTGCCAGCAGACGACAGACCTTCTCTGGAAACACCATATATTTT
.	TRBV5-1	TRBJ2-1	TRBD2	CASSLSGGQYNEQFF	TGCGCCAGCAGCCTCAGCGGGGGACAATACAATGAGCAGTTCTTC
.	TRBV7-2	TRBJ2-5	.	CASGRQLRTGRRFKETQYF	TGTGCCAGCGGCCGCCAATTAAGGACGGGGAGGAGGTTTAAAGAGACCCAGTACTTC
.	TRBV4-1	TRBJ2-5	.	CASSLAGSGETQYF	TGCGCCAGCAGCCTTGCGGGGAGCGGCGAGACCCAGTACTTC
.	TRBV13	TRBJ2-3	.	CASSLGSYTDTQYF	TGTGCCAGCAGCTTAGGGAGCTACACAGATACGCAGTATTTT
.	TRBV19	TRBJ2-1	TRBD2	CASSINRGVYNEQFF	TGTGCCAGTAGTATAAACCGGGGGGTTTACAATGAGCAGTTCTTC
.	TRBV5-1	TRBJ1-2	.	CASSLGQIGYGYTF	TGCGCCAGCAGCTTGGGACAGATAGGGTATGGCTACACCTTC
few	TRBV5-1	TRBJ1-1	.	CASSPLLSAGNTEAFF	TGCGCCAGCAGCCCCTTACTTTCCGCGGGGAACACTGAAGCTTTCTTT
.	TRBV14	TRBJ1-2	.	CASSQRIGERGYTF	TGTGCCAGCAGCCAAAGGATCGGCGAGCGGGGCTACACCTTC
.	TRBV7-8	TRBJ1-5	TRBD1	CASSLRQGVGNQPQHF	TGTGCCAGCAGCTTAAGACAGGGGGTAGGCAATCAGCCCCAGCATTTT
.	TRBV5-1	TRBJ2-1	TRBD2	CASSAGTSGGFEQFF	TGCGCCAGCAGCGCTGGGACTAGCGGGGGGTTTGAGCAGTTCTTC
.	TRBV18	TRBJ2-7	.	CASSPENYEQYF	TGTGCCAGCTCACCTGAGAACTACGAGCAGTACTTC
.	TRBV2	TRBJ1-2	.	CASSDQYGYTF	TGTGCCAGCAGTGACCAGTATGGCTACACCTTC
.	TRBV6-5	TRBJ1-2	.	CASSYEGSNYGYTF	TGTGCCAGCAGTTACGAGGGCAGTAACTATGGCTACACCTTC
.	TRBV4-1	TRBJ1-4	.	CASSQIQGYDEKLFF	TGCGCCAGCAGCCAAATCCAGGGGTATGATGAAAAACTGTTTTTT
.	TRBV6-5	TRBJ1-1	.	CASRRDTLNTEAFF	TGTGCCAGCAGGAGGGACACTTTGAACACTGAAGCTTTCTTT
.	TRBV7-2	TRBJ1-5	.	CASSFQGNQPQHF	TGTGCCAGCAGCTTTCAGGGAAATCAGCCCCAGCATTTT
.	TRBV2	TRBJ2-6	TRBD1	CASGQGAGANVLTF	TGTGCCAGCGGACAGGGGGCTGGGGCCAACGTCCTGACTTTC
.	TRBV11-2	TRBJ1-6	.	CASSTPVSGRPLHF	TGTGCCAGCAGCACCCCCGTCTCAGGGCGCCCCCTCCACTTT
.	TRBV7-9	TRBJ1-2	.	CASSQGISGGYTF	TGTGCCAGCAGTCAGGGCATCTCCGGTGGCTACACCTTC
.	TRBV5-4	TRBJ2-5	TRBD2	CASSMRTSGGGETQYF	TGTGCCAGCAGCATGAGGACTAGCGGGGGGGGAGAGACCCAGTACTTC
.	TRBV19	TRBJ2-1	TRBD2	CASSIGGGGAEQFF	TGTGCCAGTAGTATAGGAGGCGGGGGGGCCGAGCAGTTCTTC
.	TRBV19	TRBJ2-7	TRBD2	CASSMGGRGTYEQYF	TGTGCCAGTAGTATGGGGGGGAGAGGCACCTACGAGCAGTACTTC
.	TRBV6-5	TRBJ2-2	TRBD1	CASRRGQGASGELFF	TGTGCCAGCAGACGCGGACAGGGGGCCTCCGGGGAGCTGTTTTTT
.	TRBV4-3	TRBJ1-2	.	CASSQDTRSSYGYTF	TGCGCCAGCAGCCAAGATACGCGGTCAAGCTATGGCTACACCTTC
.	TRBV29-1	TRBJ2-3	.	CSGGRSTDTQYF	TGCAGCGGTGGGAGGAGCACAGATACGCAGTATTTT
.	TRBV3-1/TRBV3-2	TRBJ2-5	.	CASSQGGAETQYF	TGTGCCAGCAGCCAAGGGGGCGCGGAGACCCAGTACTTC
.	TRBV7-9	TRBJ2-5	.	CASSLTVQETQYF	TGTGCCAGCAGCTTAACGGTTCAAGAGACCCAGTACTTC
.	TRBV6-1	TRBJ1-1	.	CASRSMREAFF	TGTGCCAGCAGGTCCATGAGAGAAGCTTTCTTT
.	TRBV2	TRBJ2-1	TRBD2	CASSDKRGPSSYNEQFF	TGTGCCAGCAGTGATAAGCGGGGCCCTAGCTCCTACAATGAGCAGTTCTTC
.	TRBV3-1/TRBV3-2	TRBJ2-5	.	CASSWGQGQETQYF	TGTGCCAGCAGCTGGGGCCAGGGCCAAGAGACCCAGTACTTC
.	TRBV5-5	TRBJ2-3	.	CASSSGSDTQYF	TGTGCCAGCAGCTCTGGCTCAGATACGCAGTATTTT
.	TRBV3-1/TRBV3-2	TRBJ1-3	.	CASSPSRQAYTGNTIYF	TGTGCCAGCAGCCCCTCTAGACAGGCATACACTGGAAACACCATATATTTT
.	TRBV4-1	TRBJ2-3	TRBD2	CASSGPGTSPADTQYF	TGCGCCAGCAGCGGACCTGGGACTAGTCCGGCAGATACGCAGTATTTT
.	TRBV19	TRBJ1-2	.	CASSVSTSYGYTF	TGTGCCAGTAGTGTCTCAACTTCGTATGGCTACACCTTC
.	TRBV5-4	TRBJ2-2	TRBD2	CASSLAGGTNTGELFF	TGTGCCAGCAGCTTGGCGGGGGGGACGAACACCGGGGAGCTGTTTTTT